This T cell receptor beta chain was captured in a study of T cells in Graves' hyperthyroidism and ophthalmopathy (dated by TCRdb to 2018 to 2020). Looking at the study overall: Peripheral blood samples were taken at initial diagnosis, before any treatment was given. The paper reports TCR Vbeta CDR3 sequencing of over 120 peripheral blood samples: approximately 43 ophthalmopathy, under 80 hyperthyroidism and around 17 progressor patients. To identify distinguishing TCR V-J signatures, a discovery cohort of around 100 patients was used, comprising 43 with Graves' ophthalmopathy and around 57 with stable Graves' hyperthyroidism. Prospective prediction of ophthalmopathy was tested in an independent validation cohort consisting of 18 hyperthyroidism patients and more than 15 patients who later progressed to ophthalmopathy. For training and testing, the approximately 97 patients in the discovery cohort were randomly divided in a 7:3 ratio. In about 6 Graves' hyperthyroidism patients, the study also compared T-cell repertoires from thyroid tissue with T-cell repertoires from blood. After sampling, hyperthyroidism patients received methimazole starting at 30 mg daily, and ophthalmopathy patients received high-dose intravenous methylprednisolone.

This clonotype occurred many times. Its antigen specificity is not known. The record has no base qualities; no much larger clone is one base away. Ophthalmopathy patients had moderately to severely active disease, Clinical Activity Score of at least 3, NOSPECS grade of at least 4, and duration under 3 months. The study excluded patients with uncontrolled infections, other autoimmune diseases, pregnancy or lactation. Diagnoses relied on clinical symptoms, serum thyroxine and TRAb, thyroid ultrasound and orbital computed tomography. PBMCs were isolated from about 9 ml of fresh peripheral blood by Ficoll-Paque density gradient centrifugation. Total RNA was extracted using Trizol reagent, and RNA quality was assessed on an Agilent 2100 Bioanalyzer. In the germline V gene, CDR1 corresponds to SGDLS and CDR2 to YYNGEE. V loses 3 bases, J loses 0 bases, and the germline ends lie 12 bases apart. The CDR3 numbers 15 residues from cysteine through phenylalanine. Just the 45-base CDR3 DNA is kept, in frame starting at base 1.

What the research found in general, with its limitations: Ophthalmopathy was separated from stable hyperthyroidism by a 13 V-J signature model, with 85% to 90% sensitivity and about 81% specificity obtained in cross-validation and 80%/75% obtained in testing. Sample size was not statistically predetermined, and investigators were not blinded to group allocation. Most expanded thyroid clonotypes (frequency above 0.001) were also found in blood, which suggests that blood repertoires may mirror thyroid immune responses. In validation, the model predicted progression to ophthalmopathy a median of roughly six months before onset, with about 67% sensitivity and about 72% specificity.

The TCR beta CDR3 regions were amplified from RNA transcripts. A first-round RT-PCR of the TCR CDR3 used the HTBI primer set with the Qiagen OneStep RT-PCR kit. The libraries were constructed in a second round of multiplex PCR and then size-selected and purified. Paired-end sequencing of the libraries was performed with 100 bp reads on an Illumina HiSeq2000. Regarding the original processing steps: SOAPnuke was used to process the raw data, with reads discarded if the reads contained adapters or uncalled bases, had a mean Phred below 15, or lacked an exact constant-primer or identifier match. High-quality paired reads were merged using COPE v1.2.5, and each unique nucleotide sequence was defined as a clonotype. Clonotypes were aligned to IMGT TRBV, TRBD and TRBJ reference segments using MiTCR v1.1. Analysis was restricted to V-J combinations with a frequency above 0.0001, which covered roughly 99% of repertoires. The TCS score was defined as the ratio of F50 (clonal expansion) to E x V (chaos), calculated using BLOSUM62-based TCRdist between CDR3 peptides within each V-J. Welch's t-statistics and random forest reduced approximately 520 V-J features to under 15, which were used in a naive Bayes classifier (R e1071). TCRdb reprocessed the public reads (quality trimming at Q25 with fastp, clone calling with MiXCR) and kept in-frame beta chains. Under each unique CDR3 protein, matching rows form one entry showing the most common genes and DNA. The V and J calls shown here were made by TCRdb, not taken from the authors' results. The sample table holds a few hundred thousand distinct CDR3 sequences, of which 15% to 20% were seen once. The top ten constitute around 15% of the sample.

The receptor was derived from a woman aged 40 to 55 with Graves' ophthalmopathy. The chain is encoded by TRBV9 joined to TRBJ1-2; the D gene is possibly TRBD1, with 6 bases matching. The sample taken for sequencing was blood. In nucleotide form, the sequence is TGTGCCAGCAGCGCCTACAGGGCCTCTAACTATGGCTACACCTTC. Its protein product is CASSAYRASNYGYTF.